This T cell receptor beta chain was retrieved from a study of blood T cell repertoires in COVID-19. As for the study in general: Acute and convalescent COVID-19 specimens originated in the United States, Italy and Spain. Sources were T cells, B-cell-depleted T cells, or PBMCs; the material itself was cDNA or gDNA.

The authors' processing: Scientists estimated how many nucleated cells there were by amplifying reference gene primers. Clones were read by immunoSEQ multiplex PCR, and TCRdb kept only the in-frame ones, dropping some. V, J and clone size derive from that table, while D and trimming were established from the DNA sequence. This sample has 100,000 or so clones, with about 89% found just once. This clone has only a few counts. V was clipped by 3 bases and J by 8 bases, with 10 bases between them. Germline assignment: CDR1 LGHDT and CDR2 YNNKEL (reference sequence). This CDR3 has 12 residues. The chain recombines TRBV3-1 (or the pseudogene TRBV3-2) with TRBJ1-2; D is undetermined. Sequenced: peripheral blood. The TCR comes from a woman in her twenties or thirties with acute or convalescent COVID-19. The CDR3 reads CASSHLGGGYTF. The CDR3 DNA reads TGTGCCAGCAGCCACCTCGGAGGAGGCTACACCTTC.